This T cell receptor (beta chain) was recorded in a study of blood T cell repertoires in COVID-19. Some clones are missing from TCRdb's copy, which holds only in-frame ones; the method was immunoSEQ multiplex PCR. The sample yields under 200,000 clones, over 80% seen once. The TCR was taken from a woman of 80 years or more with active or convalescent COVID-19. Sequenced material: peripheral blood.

The CDR3 protein is CASSISGGTGGDVYTF. The CDR3 region has the DNA TGTGCCAGTAGTATAAGTGGGGGGACAGGGGGCGATGTCTACACCTTC. The chain links TRBV19 to TRBJ1-2; TRBD1 matches 12 bases. This CDR3 spans 16 amino acids. Germline V gene data show CDR1 as LNHDA and CDR2 as SQIVND (reference sequence). Unmatched junction bases numbered 11, after V lost 2 bases and J lost 10 bases. The whole variable domain, filled in from reference TRBV19 and TRBJ1-2, reads DGGITQSPKYLFRKEGQNVTLSCEQNLNHDAMYWYRQDPGQGLRLIYYSQIVNDFQKGDIAEGYSVSREKKESFPLTVTSAQKNPTAFYLCASSISGGTGGDVYTFGSGTRLTVV.